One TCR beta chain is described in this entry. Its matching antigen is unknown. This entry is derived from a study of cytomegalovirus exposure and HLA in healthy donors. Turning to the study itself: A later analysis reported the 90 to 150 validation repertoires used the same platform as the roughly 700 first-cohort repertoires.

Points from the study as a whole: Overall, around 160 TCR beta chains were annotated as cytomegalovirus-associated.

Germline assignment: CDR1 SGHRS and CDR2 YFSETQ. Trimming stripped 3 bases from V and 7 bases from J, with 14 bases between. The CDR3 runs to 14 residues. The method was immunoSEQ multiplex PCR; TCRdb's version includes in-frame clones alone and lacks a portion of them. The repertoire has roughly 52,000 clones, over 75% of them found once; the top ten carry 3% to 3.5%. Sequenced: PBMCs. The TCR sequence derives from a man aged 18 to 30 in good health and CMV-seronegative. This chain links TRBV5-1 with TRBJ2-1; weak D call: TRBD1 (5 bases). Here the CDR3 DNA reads TGCGCCAGCAGCTCTGTGGACAATAGGAATGAGCAGTTCTTC. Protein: CASSSVDNRNEQFF.